The rows below give T cell receptor beta chains drawn from one sample of a study of OX40 agonist ivuxolimab in advanced cancers. The repertoire was sequenced with immunoSEQ multiplex PCR; TCRdb's copy has only in-frame clones and lacks some. The table shows roughly 30,000 clones, with more than 90% occurring only once. The sequencing used CD4+ or CD8+ T cells sorted from blood, collected in a trial of the OX40 agonist ivuxolimab. The receptors derive from an adult with an advanced solid tumor such as melanoma, head and neck, liver or kidney cancer. Both conserved end residues are trimmed from each CDR3.

TRBJ2-2,TRBV27,ASKTSGGARPTGELF
TRBJ2-7,TRBV6-5,ASSYGPRASSYEQY
TRBJ2-7,TRBV7-8,ASSLGSFSSYEQY
TRBJ1-2,TRBV28,ASITTGIGYGYT
TRBJ1-2,TRBV11-2,ASSFRTGGSYGYT
TRBJ2-7,TRBV2,ASRGTSGGLEQY
TRBJ1-2,TRBV29-1,SVEVATGLGYT
TRBJ2-7,TRBV19,ASSTHSGSYEQY
TRBJ1-3,TRBV27,ASSASGQRYSGNTIY
TRBJ1-1,TRBV7-2,ASSPGTGETEAF
TRBJ2-7,TRBV5-4,ASSLGESYEQY
TRBJ1-6,TRBV25-1,ASSDLGDSPLH
TRBJ2-3,TRBV7-9,ASSSVGGLTDTQY
TRBJ1-1,TRBV28,AATGTMNTEAF
TRBJ1-1,TRBV6-5,ASSYGGNMNTEAF
TRBJ2-7,TRBV19,ATRPRNLEAYEQY
TRBJ2-1,TRBV9,ASSATEAEQF
TRBJ1-2,TRBV4-1,ASSPSDGTADGYT
TRBJ2-3,TRBV9,ASNPSGGTGTQY
TRBJ2-1,TRBV29-1,SASTSGSYNEQF
TRBJ2-6,TRBV7-8,ASSLAVYGANVLT
TRBJ2-7,TRBV29-1,SVGTSASSYEQY
TRBJ2-7,TRBV5-6,ASQGASDEQY
TRBJ1-6,TRBV13,ASSFSGDSYNSPLH
TRBJ1-1,TRBV27,ASSLRLSGALRLEAF
TRBJ1-1,TRBV11-2,ASSLHGVSTEAF
TRBJ2-2,TRBV27,ASRGLAGGAEMVNTGELF
TRBJ2-1,TRBV28,ASNRGQYNEQF
TRBJ2-7,TRBV5-1,ASSPYSGPVYEQY
TRBJ2-7,TRBV9,ASSVEPDLRYEQY
TRBJ2-7,TRBV6-6,ASTIRGDSYEQY
TRBJ1-1,TRBV30,AWTEPGPTEAF
TRBJ2-5,TRBV10-3,AISEVGDSQETQY
TRBJ1-1,TRBV19,ASSIQNGANTEAF
TRBJ2-5,TRBV18,ASSTPDWRGGHLQETQY
TRBJ2-7,TRBV13,ASSLGYEQY
TRBJ2-2,TRBV25-1,ASSEAPGMNTGELF
TRBJ2-7,TRBV7-6,ASSFNSGGESYEQY
TRBJ2-7,TRBV7-3,ASSRTSGSDYEQY
TRBJ1-1,TRBV9,ASSVEGGTNTEAF
TRBJ2-3,TRBV4-1,ASSQSRGAYDTQY
TRBJ2-3,TRBV29-1,SMYGTEALDTQY
TRBJ2-1,TRBV5-1,ASSSADYYNEQF
TRBJ1-6,TRBV6-6,ASSPGVWDNSPLH
TRBJ2-4,TRBV7-9,ASSLSLRSDIQY
TRBJ2-7,TRBV7-2,ASSFGGAREQY
TRBJ2-2,TRBV7-9,ASSLAGGSPRELF
TRBJ1-4,TRBV4-1,ASSLDTSTNEKLF